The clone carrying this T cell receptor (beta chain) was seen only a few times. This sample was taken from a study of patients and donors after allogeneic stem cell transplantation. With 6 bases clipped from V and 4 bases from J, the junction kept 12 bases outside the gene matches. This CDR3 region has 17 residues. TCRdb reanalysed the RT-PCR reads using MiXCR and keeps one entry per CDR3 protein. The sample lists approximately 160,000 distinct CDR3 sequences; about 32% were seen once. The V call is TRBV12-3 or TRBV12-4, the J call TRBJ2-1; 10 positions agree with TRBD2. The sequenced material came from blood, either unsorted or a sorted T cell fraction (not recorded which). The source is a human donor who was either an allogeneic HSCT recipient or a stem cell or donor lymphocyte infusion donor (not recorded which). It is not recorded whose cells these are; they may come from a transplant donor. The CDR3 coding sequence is TGTGCCAGCAGCCCGCCGAGAGCGGGAGGGTTATACAATGAGCAGTTCTTC. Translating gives CASSPPRAGGLYNEQFF.